This passage covers 31 T cell receptor beta chains from one sample sequenced in a study of T-cell memory formation after mild COVID-19. TCRdb re-derived calls from the 5' RACE reads in MiXCR, one entry per CDR3 protein. The repertoire holds tens of thousands of distinct CDR3 sequences, with about a quarter as singletons. Sequenced material: PBMCs or a T cell subset sorted from them (not recorded which). Source of these receptors: a man between 18 and 29 years old who had mild COVID-19 (a few samples of this study predate the infection). Cell type and time point are not known.

This clonotype was detected only a few times. This chain uses TRBV7-9 with TRBJ2-7; 9 positions match TRBD1. The CDR3 runs to 15 residues. The germline gives CDR1 SEHNR, CDR2 FQNEAQ (reference sequence). V was clipped by 4 bases and J by 3 bases; unmatched bases: 7. CDR3 residues: CASSSSSTGGYEQYV. In nucleotides, the CDR3 is TGTGCCAGCAGCTCTTCCTCGACAGGGGGCTACGAGCAGTACGTC.

V is TRBV6-5 and J is TRBJ2-7; TRBD1 might be the D (6 bases). This CDR3 is 14 amino acids long. Germline lookup yields CDR1 MNHEY and CDR2 SVGAGI. The V and J ends lost 2 bases and 2 bases respectively, with 10 bases between them. The CDR3 DNA reads as TGTGCCAGCAGTTACGGCCCAGGGGCCTACGAGCAGTACTTC. Translated: CASSYGPGAYEQYF.

This clonotype has a handful of counts. J is TRBJ2-3 and V is TRBV4-3, with TRBD2 matching over 14 bases. There are 19 residues in the CDR3. Trimming took 3 bases from V and 0 from J; bases not matched to a gene: 8. Germline V gene lookup returns CDR1 LGHNA and CDR2 YSLEER. The CDR3 is CASSQGTSGGTFSTDTQYF. CDR3 bases: TGCGCCAGCAGCCAGGGGACTAGCGGGGGAACCTTTAGCACAGATACGCAGTATTTT.

The rearrangement uses TRBV5-5 and TRBJ2-2, with D possibly TRBD1 on 5 matching bases. The CDR3 loop spans 16 amino acids. The V end was cut by 0 bases, the J end by 7 bases, with 16 bases between. CDR1 and CDR2 (germline): SGHKS, YYEKEE (reference sequence). As DNA, the CDR3 is TGTGCCAGCAGCTTGGAGGCAGGGCATATGGGCGGGGAGCTGTTTTTT. Protein sequence: CASSLEAGHMGGELFF.

The genes are TRBV7-9 and TRBJ2-1; no definite D call. CDR3 length: 12 amino acids. V was pared by 0 bases and J by 7 bases, with 4 bases between. Germline values: CDR1 SEHNR, CDR2 FQNEAQ (reference sequence). The CDR3 loop reads CASSLALNEQFF. The CDR3 coding sequence is TGTGCCAGCAGCTTAGCGCTGAATGAGCAGTTCTTC. Using reference TRBV7-9 and TRBJ2-1 for the parts outside the CDR3, the full variable domain is DTGVSQNPRHKITKRGQNVTFRCDPISEHNRLYWYRQTLGQGPEFLTYFQNEAQLEKSRLLSDRFSAERPKGSFSTLEIQRTEQGDSAMYLCASSLALNEQFFGPGTRLTVL.

This clonotype showed up just a few times. This chain joins TRBV6-2 or TRBV6-3 and TRBJ2-1; D not certain. The germline V gene encodes CDR1 MNHEY and CDR2 SVGEGT. This CDR3 has 14 amino acids. V was shortened by 4 bases and J by 8 bases, with 15 bases between the two germline ends. The CDR3: CASSSGGYFDEQFF. In DNA, the CDR3 is TGTGCCAGCAGTTCCGGCGGATACTTCGATGAGCAGTTCTTC.

The V and J genes are TRBV12-3 or TRBV12-4 and TRBJ2-2, with D perhaps TRBD1 or TRBD2 (5 bases each). The CDR3 totals 15 residues. Trimming removed 3 bases from V and 4 bases from J, with 12 bases in between. Here the CDR3 reads CASSFLGTSTGELFF. Here the CDR3 DNA reads TGTGCCAGCAGTTTTTTGGGGACGAGCACCGGGGAGCTGTTTTTT.

V is TRBV7-9 and J is TRBJ2-1; 11 positions agree with TRBD2. The CDR3 is 13 residues long. With 8 bases clipped from V and 6 bases from J, the junction kept 3 bases outside the gene matches. CDR1 and CDR2 from the germline V gene are SEHNR and FQNEAQ (reference sequence). The CDR3, as DNA: TGTGCCAGCGTAGCGGGGGGGCCCAATGAGCAGTTCTTC. Amino acids: CASVAGGPNEQFF.

The rearrangement uses TRBV6-2 or TRBV6-3 and TRBJ1-1; possible D gene TRBD1, 5 bases. Germline-derived CDR1 and CDR2 are MNHEY and SVGEGT. Trimming shortened V by 0 bases and J by 1 base, and 12 bases separated the two germline ends. The CDR3 has 16 residues. The CDR3 sequence: CASSYSQVSGNTEAFF. CDR3 DNA: TGTGCCAGCAGTTACTCACAGGTTAGCGGGAACACTGAAGCTTTCTTT.

The chain combines TRBV6-2 or TRBV6-3 with TRBJ2-7, with D possibly matching TRBD2 (6 bases). Deletions cut 2 bases from V and 3 bases from J, with 8 bases between. The CDR3 consists of 13 residues. Looked up from germline, CDR1 is MNHEY and CDR2 is SVGEGT. The CDR3 sequence: CASSYLGGYEQYV. In DNA, the CDR3 is TGTGCCAGCAGTTACCTGGGGGGCTACGAGCAGTACGTC.

The V and J genes are TRBV6-5 and TRBJ2-1, with D perhaps TRBD2 (6 bases). Germline assignment: CDR1 MNHEY and CDR2 SVGAGI. With 6 bases removed from V and 7 bases from J, the gap between germline ends came to 16 bases. This CDR3 comprises 14 residues. The CDR3: CASSFNDRGNEQFF. The CDR3 coding sequence is TGTGCCAGCAGCTTTAACGACCGGGGGAATGAGCAGTTCTTC.

The chain has TRBV4-1 and TRBJ2-7; 7 nucleotides agree with TRBD2. The trim removed 1 base at V and 3 bases at J, leaving 9 bases unmatched. The germline gives CDR1 MGHRA, CDR2 YSYEKL. This CDR3 has 16 residues. The DNA of the CDR3 is TGCGCCAGCAGCCAAGCGGCAGCGGGGACTCTCTACGAGCAGTACTTC. This encodes CASSQAAAGTLYEQYF.

The chain carries TRBV6-5 and TRBJ1-4; 8 bases match TRBD1. Germline CDR1 and CDR2: MNHEY and SVGAGI. CDR3 length: 17 amino acids. J lost 3 bases, V lost 4 bases, and 10 bases had no gene match. CDR3 region: CASSLGQGAGANEKLFF. DNA for the CDR3: TGTGCCAGCAGTTTGGGCCAGGGGGCAGGAGCTAATGAAAAACTGTTTTTT.

This chain links TRBV20-1 with TRBJ2-5, with 7 bases fitting TRBD1. This CDR3 region has 13 residues. V lost 3 bases and J lost 4; bases outside the gene matches: 5. CDR1 DFQATT and CDR2 SNEGSKA come from the germline V gene (reference sequence). In DNA form, the CDR3 reads TGCAGTGCTAGGGCGGCAGGGGGAGAGACCCAGTACTTC. Amino acids: CSARAAGGETQYF.

The chain carries TRBV29-1 and TRBJ2-1; D unresolved. Germline-derived CDR1 and CDR2 are SQVTM and ANQGSEA. Trimming cost V 7 bases and J 3 bases, with 10 bases left between them. CDR3 length: 12 residues. The chain's CDR3 is CSAPTDYNEQFF. The CDR3 DNA sequence: TGCAGCGCCCCGACGGACTACAATGAGCAGTTCTTC.

The chain recombines TRBV7-9 with TRBJ2-3; D not certain. Per germline, CDR1 SEHNR and CDR2 FQNEAQ (reference sequence). The CDR3 sequence is 12 residues long. V lost 3 bases and J lost 4, with 5 bases in between. The CDR3 is CASSFFPDTQYF. The CDR3 DNA follows: TGTGCCAGCAGCTTCTTCCCAGATACGCAGTATTTT. Using reference TRBV7-9 and TRBJ2-3 for the parts outside the CDR3, the full variable domain is DTGVSQNPRHKITKRGQNVTFRCDPISEHNRLYWYRQTLGQGPEFLTYFQNEAQLEKSRLLSDRFSAERPKGSFSTLEIQRTEQGDSAMYLCASSFFPDTQYFGPGTRLTVL.

This chain links TRBV15 with TRBJ2-7, with 11 positions matching TRBD2. In germline, CDR1 is LNHNV, CDR2 YYDKDF (reference sequence). The CDR3 consists of 14 residues. Trimming took 3 bases from V and 4 from J; bases not matched to a gene: 2. Here the CDR3 reads CATSRTSGAYEQYV. For the CDR3, the DNA is TGTGCCACCAGCAGGACTAGCGGGGCATACGAGCAGTACGTC.

This clonotype was counted only a few times. The chain employs TRBV12-3 or TRBV12-4 and TRBJ2-7, with a tentative D call TRBD1 (6 bases). The CDR3 is 18 residues long. The germline V and J ends were trimmed by 2 bases and 5 bases, with 25 bases remaining between them. The CDR3 nucleotides are TGTGCCAGCAGTTTATACAGTTTATACAGGGACCGGAGGCACGAGCAGTACTTC. Translating gives CASSLYSLYRDRRHEQYF.

This clonotype has just a few counts. The chain couples TRBV4-1 to TRBJ2-7, with D tentatively TRBD2 (6 bases). The germline V gene encodes CDR1 MGHRA and CDR2 YSYEKL. The CDR3 loop spans 14 amino acids. The V end was cut by 1 base, the J end by 3 bases, with 10 bases between. CDR3 region: CASSQGLGGYEQYF. As DNA, the CDR3 is TGCGCCAGCAGCCAAGGGTTGGGGGGCTACGAGCAGTACTTC.

This clonotype was seen a few times. CDR3 nucleotides: TGTGCCAGCATCCAAGCGGGGGGAGCCACAGATACGCAGTATTTT. Protein sequence: CASIQAGGATDTQYF. This rearrangement joins TRBV6-2 or TRBV6-3 to TRBJ2-3; TRBD2 agrees at 9 bases. CDR1 is MNHEY and CDR2 is SVGEGT in the germline V gene. The CDR3 spans 15 residues. Trimming removed 7 bases from V and 2 bases from J; junction bases left unmatched: 7.

V and J are TRBV4-2 and TRBJ2-3; 10 bases agree with TRBD2. The CDR3 has 17 amino acids. The V gene end was trimmed by 1 base and the J gene end by 5 bases; junction bases not matched to a gene: 9. Germline loops: CDR1 LGHNA, CDR2 YNFKEQ. The CDR3 region has the DNA TGTGCCAGCAGCCAAGTAACTAGCGGGGCAGGGCAAGATACGCAGTATTTT. Translating gives CASSQVTSGAGQDTQYF.

This clonotype came up a few times. The rearrangement joins TRBV7-9 to TRBJ2-5; tentatively, D is TRBD2 (5 bases). V lost 5 bases and J 5 bases, leaving 9 bases between the germline ends. This CDR3 comprises 12 residues. The germline V gene encodes CDR1 SEHNR and CDR2 FQNEAQ (reference sequence). This CDR3 is CASSGELETQYF. CDR3 in DNA: TGTGCCAGCAGCGGGGAGCTCGAGACCCAGTACTTC.

This clonotype was recorded at least ten times. The chain recombines TRBV5-1 with TRBJ2-6, with D possibly being TRBD2 (6 bases). The CDR3 extends over 15 amino acids. V shed 7 bases and J shed 0 bases, with 11 bases lying between them. Germline assignment: CDR1 SGHRS and CDR2 YFSETQ. CDR3 residues: CASRAGNSGANVLTF. The CDR3 DNA reads TGCGCCAGCCGCGCGGGGAACTCTGGGGCCAACGTCCTGACTTTC.

The chain is built from TRBV7-9 and TRBJ2-1; TRBD2 is a possible D gene (5 bases). CDR3 length equals 13 residues. Trimming shortened V by 3 bases and J by 7 bases, and 10 bases separated the two germline ends. Germline-derived CDR1 and CDR2 are SEHNR and FQNEAQ (reference sequence). CDR3 residues: CASSFGELNEQFF. As DNA, the CDR3 is TGTGCCAGCAGCTTCGGGGAGTTGAATGAGCAGTTCTTC.

The gene calls are TRBV9 and TRBJ2-7; 7 bases match TRBD1. Looked up from germline, CDR1 is SGDLS and CDR2 is YYNGEE. The CDR3 is 14 amino acids. With V trimmed by 3 bases and J by 10 bases, 13 bases remained unmatched. The CDR3 here is CASSAAMTGQIQYF. The CDR3 DNA is TGTGCCAGCAGCGCTGCAATGACAGGGCAAATCCAGTACTTC. Filled out from reference TRBV9 and TRBJ2-7, the complete variable domain reads DSGVTQTPKHLITATGQRVTLRCSPRSGDLSVYWYQQSLDQGLQFLIQYYNGEERAKGNILERFSAQQFPDLHSELNLSSLELGDSALYFCASSAAMTGQIQYFGPGTRLTVT.

V usage is TRBV7-2 and J usage is TRBJ2-5, with TRBD2 matching 7 bases. The CDR3 has 15 amino acids. Germline CDR1 is SGHTA and CDR2 is FQGNSA. V trimming: 1 base; J trimming: 5 bases; junction bases outside the gene matches: 7. DNA of the CDR3: TGTGCCAGCAGCTTAGAGCGGGGTTTAAGGGAGACCCAGTACTTC. It yields the protein CASSLERGLRETQYF.

This chain links TRBV4-3 with TRBJ2-3; D might be TRBD1 or TRBD2, each matching 6 bases. The V and J ends lost 3 bases and 1 base respectively, with 8 bases between them. The CDR3 runs 14 residues. Germline CDR1 is LGHNA and CDR2 is YSLEER. CDR3 sequence: CASSQGGGTDTQYF. Here the CDR3 DNA reads TGCGCCAGCAGCCAGGGGGGCGGCACAGATACGCAGTATTTT.

The chain links TRBV27 to TRBJ2-7; D not resolved. This CDR3 comprises 16 residues. The V end was cut by 3 bases, the J end by 2 bases, with 17 bases between. Germline V gives CDR1 MNHEY, CDR2 SMNVEV (reference sequence). The CDR3: CASSLLWTSPPYEQYF. CDR3 bases: TGTGCCAGCAGTTTGCTTTGGACCTCCCCCCCCTACGAGCAGTACTTC.

This rearrangement joins TRBV12-3 or TRBV12-4 to TRBJ2-3; D remains unclear. The CDR3 contains 14 residues. V lost 4 bases to trimming and J lost 4 bases, with 12 bases between them. For the CDR3, the DNA is TGTGCCAGCAGTTCCCGACCCGGATCAGATACGCAGTATTTT. This translates into CASSSRPGSDTQYF.

V and J are TRBV6-2 or TRBV6-3 and TRBJ2-3; TRBD2 matches at 11 bases. Germline-derived CDR1 and CDR2 are MNHEY and SVGEGT. V was clipped by 5 bases and J by 4 bases; unmatched bases: 2. The CDR3 loop spans 14 amino acids. CDR3 in DNA: TGTGCCAGCAGTCATAGCGGGGGGGCAGATACGCAGTATTTT. This translates into CASSHSGGADTQYF.

By share, this clonotype counts as medium-sized (0.01 to 0.1%). The rearrangement joins TRBV20-1 to TRBJ2-7; possible D gene TRBD1, 5 bases. The CDR3 loop spans 14 amino acids. Germline CDR1 reads DFQATT; CDR2 reads SNEGSKA (reference sequence). Trimming took 1 base from V and 0 from J, leaving 10 bases between them. CDR3 protein: CSARGGDSSYEQYV. The CDR3, as DNA: TGCAGTGCTAGAGGTGGAGACAGCTCCTACGAGCAGTACGTC.